A single sample is the source of the 6 T cell receptor beta chains below, sequenced in a study of shared T cell receptors in the human thymus. The data were produced by immunoSEQ multiplex PCR, yet TCRdb's version contains in-frame clones alone and is incomplete. The table lists 500,000 to 850,000 clones, roughly 86% of them singletons, with 0.0094% in the top ten. These data also featured in a second study, about human thymus T cells.

Sequencing was carried out using thymocytes. The receptor source for this set is a boy in the first two years of life with a congenital heart defect.

As to this clone: One junction end disagrees with the germline gene, perhaps due to a read error. The chain couples TRBV7-7 to TRBJ1-1, with 9 bases that match TRBD1. The CDR3 contains 19 residues. Germline CDR1 SSHAT, CDR2 FNYEAQ (reference sequence). Written as DNA, the CDR3 is TGTGCTAGCAGCTCAGACAGCGCGGGACAGGGTGGGGAGGGGACTGAAGCTTTCTTT. Protein sequence: CASSSDSAGQGGEGTEAFF.

The J gene is TRBJ2-5, the V gene TRBV4-3; D may be TRBD1 (6 bases). Per the germline V gene, CDR1 is LGHNA and CDR2 is YSLEER. The CDR3 consists of 15 residues. Trimming removed 3 bases at V and 5 bases at J, with 16 bases between. The CDR3 loop reads CASSHDTGSRETQYF. The DNA of the CDR3 is TGCGCCAGCAGCCATGACACAGGGTCCCGGGAGACCCAGTACTTC.

The CDR3 sequence: CAWSPGTGANTDTQYF. In DNA, the CDR3 is TGTGCCTGGAGTCCGGGGACAGGGGCGAACACAGATACGCAGTATTTT. J is TRBJ2-3 and V is TRBV30; TRBD1 matches 10 bases. Germline trimming cut 2 bases from V and 2 bases from J; bases unmatched to any gene: 7. The CDR3 has 16 residues. CDR1 and CDR2 from the germline V gene are GTSNPN and SVGIG (reference sequence).

This chain connects TRBV27 to TRBJ2-7; the match to TRBD2 covers 7 bases. The CDR3 has 14 amino acids. V shed 6 bases and J 1 base; nucleotides not matched to a gene: 6. CDR1 is MNHEY and CDR2 is SMNVEV in the germline V gene (reference sequence). In DNA form, the CDR3 reads TGTGCCAGCAGACCACTAGCGCAGTCCTACGAGCAGTACTTC. Translation gives CASRPLAQSYEQYF.

The rearrangement links TRBV5-5 to TRBJ2-7, with TRBD2 identical over 11 bases. The ends lost 5 bases at V and 0 bases at J; junction bases unmatched: 1. The CDR3 covers 14 residues. In germline, CDR1 is SGHKS, CDR2 YYEKEE (reference sequence). The DNA for the CDR3 is TGTGCCAGCAGTAGCGGGAGGGCCTCCTACGAGCAGTACTTC. This gives the protein CASSSGRASYEQYF.

This chain connects TRBV29-1 to TRBJ1-1; 7 positions agree with TRBD1. V shed 5 bases, J shed 1 base, and the junction held 4 bases outside the gene matches. The CDR3 totals 13 residues. Germline V gives CDR1 SQVTM, CDR2 ANQGSEA. The CDR3 region is CSVRTGGNTEAFF. CDR3 DNA: TGCAGCGTTAGGACAGGTGGGAACACTGAAGCTTTCTTT. The variable domain in full, with the rest retrieved from reference TRBV29-1 and TRBJ1-1, is SAVISQKPSRDICQRGTSLTIQCQVDSQVTMMFWYRQQPGQSLTLIATANQGSEATYESGFVIDKFPISRPNLTFSTLTVSNMSPEDSSIYLCSVRTGGNTEAFFGQGTRLTVV.